A selection of T cell receptor beta chains follows, all from one sample in a study of T cell responses to AZD1222 COVID-19 vaccine. TCRdb's copy holds only in-frame clones and misses some; the assay was immunoSEQ multiplex PCR. Of 95,000 or so clones in the sample, 80% to 95% were seen once. Sequences were derived from peripheral blood, sampled 28 days after the second AZD1222 dose. The source of these receptors is an adult who received the AZD1222 COVID-19 vaccine. The CDR3 runs from the conserved cysteine through the conserved F or W. The size entry is marked missing in some rows and otherwise reads once, few, many or a size class.

j_gene	v_gene	abundance	CDR3aa
TRBJ2-3	TRBV5-1	.	CASSSTSGITDTQYF
TRBJ1-4	TRBV11-2	few	CASSSGQGKKLFF
TRBJ1-6	TRBV28	.	CASSSHRPLHF
TRBJ1-1	TRBV6-5	.	CASSSRGVNTEAFF
TRBJ2-7	TRBV5-1	once	CASSLRADEQYF
TRBJ1-2	TRBV21-1	.	CASYGQNYGYTF
TRBJ1-1	TRBV19	.	CASSPRPLNTEAFF
TRBJ2-1	TRBV4-1	.	CASSPRDSSYNEQFF
TRBJ2-7	TRBV27	.	CASSSSHEQYF
TRBJ1-1	TRBV7-9	.	CASSLSRLNTEAFF
TRBJ2-2	TRBV7-3	.	CASSSDYNTGELFF
TRBJ1-3	TRBV7-2	.	CASSSGETGNTIYF
TRBJ1-2	TRBV7-9	.	CASSFSGQGYGYTF
TRBJ2-3	TRBV6-5	.	CANICRDREMDTQYF
TRBJ1-1	TRBV12-3/TRBV12-4	.	CASSYQGNTEAFF
TRBJ1-1	TRBV2	.	CASSENPGGTEAFF
TRBJ2-3	TRBV6-2/TRBV6-3	.	CASSSPVAGGPHTQYF
TRBJ2-1	TRBV4-1	.	CASSPQASGRLYNEQFF
TRBJ2-7	TRBV7-8	.	CASSQDVYEQYF
TRBJ2-1	TRBV28	.	CASSSYSSGYEQFF
TRBJ2-3	TRBV5-6	.	CASSERGRDTQYF
TRBJ1-5	TRBV28	.	CASSLTHRYQPQHF
TRBJ1-2	TRBV28	.	CASRLVKAGLYGYTF
TRBJ1-5	TRBV11-2	.	CASSPTGYGQPQHF
TRBJ1-1	TRBV19	.	CASRPGPLNTEAFF
TRBJ1-1	TRBV5-1	.	CASTRGGFWAEAFF
TRBJ1-4	TRBV27	.	CASSFSSRPGDKLFF
TRBJ2-7	TRBV19	.	CASSPTGGALEQYF
TRBJ1-6	TRBV5-5	.	CASSWTGDINSPLHF
TRBJ2-7	TRBV5-1	.	CASSPLAGGEGEQYF
TRBJ2-1	TRBV11-2	once	CASSFGQSYNEQFF
TRBJ2-2	TRBV28	.	CASRAFAGAAGELFF
TRBJ2-1	TRBV9	.	CASSDPLEAGGGNEQFF
TRBJ2-1	TRBV7-2	.	CASRMVGSSYNEQFF
TRBJ1-6	TRBV12-3/TRBV12-4	.	CASSSLINSPLHF
TRBJ1-1	TRBV5-4	.	CASSWEQGMNTEAFF
TRBJ1-4	TRBV11-2	.	CASSFRLQNEKLFF
TRBJ1-3	TRBV28	.	CASREPGNTIYF
TRBJ1-3	TRBV5-1	.	CASSSTLASTIYF
TRBJ1-2	TRBV19	.	CASTRTTDNYGYTF
TRBJ2-3	TRBV5-1	few	CASSLREADTQYF
TRBJ2-4	TRBV19	.	CASSIPQTSGRNIQYF
TRBJ1-4	TRBV24-1	.	CATSHPGQGSVSEKLFF
TRBJ2-7	TRBV2	.	CASSVSSGMGEQYF
TRBJ1-1	TRBV25-1	.	CASKAGFLAEAFF
TRBJ2-5	TRBV2	.	CASSEVGSLQETQYF
TRBJ2-1	TRBV5-1	.	CASSLALGNEQFF
TRBJ1-4	TRBV7-9	.	CASSFSPTANEKLFF
TRBJ2-1	TRBV19	.	CASSIRHFSYNEQFF